The clone carrying this T cell receptor (beta chain) was observed a handful of times. What it binds is not known. A library of TCRbeta sequences, prepared with unique molecular identifiers, was generated. Each CDR3 protein gets one entry after TCRdb re-called the PCR reads with MiXCR. The sample contains 500,000 to 650,000 distinct CDR3 sequences, 10% to 15% of which appear only once. This CDR3 has 17 amino acids. These data come from a study of T-cell reconstitution after alpha-beta-depleted transplantation in children. Findings and caveats of the study: Some patients' high day-60 TCRbeta diversity was attributed to recipient cells surviving conditioning. Reportedly, only several hundred clones from non-depleted graft cells drove alpha-beta T-cell counts at about two months. Newly generated T cells supplied most T-cell counts and diversity one year post-transplant.

V usage is TRBV21-1 and J usage is TRBJ2-5; TRBD2, the table's D call, was not compared with the DNA. TRBV21-1 is a recognized pseudogene. Sequencing was performed on PBMCs, mostly from graft donor cells, taken 360 days after TCRalphabeta/CD19-depleted stem cell transplant. The clonotype comes from a male patient younger than 18 who had a stem cell transplant for acute myeloid leukemia, so the T cells may come from the graft donor. The CDR3 loop reads CASSKESSGSSRETQYF. CDR3 coding DNA: TGTGCCAGCAGCAAAGAATCTAGCGGGAGCAGTCGGGAGACCCAGTACTTC.